This is a list of T cell receptor beta chains from one sample in a study of T cell responses to AZD1222 COVID-19 vaccine. Sequencing was performed with immunoSEQ multiplex PCR; in TCRdb, only in-frame clones are kept and a portion is missing. In the table there are about 88,000 clones, around 90% of which are singletons. This specimen consisted of peripheral blood, obtained on day 0 of MenACWY control vaccination. These receptors were obtained from an adult in good health. CDR3s include the opening cysteine and the closing phenylalanine or tryptophan. Fields, in order: D gene, J gene, V gene, clone size, CDR3 protein, CDR3 DNA. The D gene is left open where the match is weak. A clone size is listed for some rows: how often the clone was seen (once, few, many), or a class if it is expanded.

D: NA; J: TRBJ2-7; V: TRBV3-1/TRBV3-2; size: NA; CDR3: CASSPLGGPDAYEQYF; DNA: TGTGCCAGCAGCCCGTTGGGGGGACCGGACGCCTACGAGCAGTACTTC
D: NA; J: TRBJ1-1; V: TRBV6-5; size: NA; CDR3: CASNEQGSYTEAFF; DNA: TGTGCCAGCAACGAGCAGGGGTCGTACACTGAAGCTTTCTTT
D: NA; J: TRBJ1-3; V: TRBV5-1; size: many; CDR3: CASSLAAGVGNTIYF; DNA: TGCGCCAGCAGCTTGGCGGCAGGGGTCGGAAACACCATATATTTT
D: NA; J: TRBJ2-1; V: TRBV29-1; size: NA; CDR3: CSVADTYNEQFF; DNA: TGCAGCGTTGCCGACACCTACAATGAGCAGTTCTTC
D: NA; J: TRBJ1-2; V: TRBV9; size: NA; CDR3: CASSPMGGGYGYTF; DNA: TGTGCCAGCAGCCCAATGGGGGGGGGCTATGGCTACACCTTC
D: NA; J: TRBJ2-3; V: TRBV2; size: NA; CDR3: CASSGLANTDTQYF; DNA: TGTGCCAGCAGTGGGCTAGCGAATACAGATACGCAGTATTTT
D: NA; J: TRBJ1-4; V: TRBV28; size: NA; CDR3: CASTLGGNNEKLFF; DNA: TGTGCCAGCACTTTAGGGGGAAATAATGAAAAACTGTTTTTT
D: TRBD2; J: TRBJ2-7; V: TRBV3-1/TRBV3-2; size: NA; CDR3: CASSVGLEHIYEQYF; DNA: TGTGCCAGCAGCGTTGGACTAGAACATATCTACGAGCAGTACTTC
D: TRBD1; J: TRBJ2-5; V: TRBV3-1/TRBV3-2; size: NA; CDR3: CASSTGGSLETQYF; DNA: TGTGCCAGCAGCACAGGGGGCTCACTTGAGACCCAGTACTTC
D: NA; J: TRBJ1-6; V: TRBV6-5; size: few; CDR3: CASSNFRDTGNSPLHF; DNA: TGTGCCAGCAGTAACTTCCGGGACACCGGAAATTCACCCCTCCACTTT
D: TRBD1; J: TRBJ1-1; V: TRBV6-5; size: NA; CDR3: CASSYSGQGGTEAFF; DNA: TGTGCCAGCAGTTACTCCGGACAGGGGGGGACTGAAGCTTTCTTT
D: TRBD1; J: TRBJ1-1; V: TRBV29-1; size: NA; CDR3: CSVEGQMNTEAFF; DNA: TGCAGCGTAGAGGGACAGATGAACACTGAAGCTTTCTTT
D: NA; J: TRBJ2-2; V: TRBV28; size: NA; CDR3: CASSPQGRDGAGELFF; DNA: TGTGCCAGCAGCCCCCAGGGAAGGGACGGAGCCGGGGAGCTGTTTTTT
D: NA; J: TRBJ1-2; V: TRBV28; size: NA; CDR3: CASSAQGILGSLYGYTF; DNA: TGTGCCAGCAGTGCCCAAGGGATTCTGGGCTCTCTCTATGGCTACACCTTC
D: TRBD1; J: TRBJ1-6; V: TRBV19; size: NA; CDR3: CASNPTGTYNSPLHF; DNA: TGTGCCAGTAACCCGACAGGGACCTATAATTCACCCCTCCACTTT
D: NA; J: TRBJ1-3; V: TRBV3-1/TRBV3-2; size: once; CDR3: CASSPSHGNTIYF; DNA: TGTGCCAGCAGCCCCTCTCATGGAAACACCATATATTTT
D: TRBD2; J: TRBJ2-7; V: TRBV29-1; size: NA; CDR3: CSVGRRLAGPHEQYF; DNA: TGCAGCGTTGGTCGTCGTCTAGCGGGACCACACGAGCAGTACTTC
D: NA; J: TRBJ2-7; V: TRBV5-1; size: NA; CDR3: CASSPGTEQYF; DNA: TGCGCCAGCAGCCCCGGGACTGAGCAGTACTTC
D: NA; J: TRBJ2-1; V: TRBV6-5; size: NA; CDR3: CASSSGPTLAQFF; DNA: TGTGCCAGCAGTTCGGGACCAACCCTTGCGCAGTTCTTC
D: NA; J: TRBJ2-5; V: TRBV19; size: NA; CDR3: CASSMGRGLSETQYF; DNA: TGTGCCAGTAGTATGGGCAGGGGTTTGTCAGAGACCCAGTACTTC
D: NA; J: TRBJ1-3; V: TRBV11-2; size: NA; CDR3: CASSLLAGYIGNTIYF; DNA: TGTGCCAGCAGCTTATTGGCGGGTTATATTGGAAACACCATATATTTT
D: NA; J: TRBJ1-2; V: TRBV9; size: NA; CDR3: CASSVGGIYGYTF; DNA: TGTGCCAGCAGCGTAGGGGGGATCTATGGCTACACCTTC
D: NA; J: TRBJ1-2; V: TRBV18; size: NA; CDR3: CASSPYVDQRYGYTF; DNA: TGTGCCAGCTCACCATACGTTGATCAGCGCTATGGCTACACCTTC
D: NA; J: TRBJ2-3; V: TRBV6-2/TRBV6-3; size: NA; CDR3: CASSYSTDSTDTQYF; DNA: TGTGCCAGCAGTTACTCGACAGATAGCACAGATACGCAGTATTTT
D: NA; J: TRBJ2-1; V: TRBV28; size: NA; CDR3: CASSWGYNEQFF; DNA: TGTGCCAGCAGTTGGGGATACAATGAGCAGTTCTTC
D: NA; J: TRBJ2-1; V: TRBV27; size: NA; CDR3: CASRKAGRNEQFF; DNA: TGTGCCAGCAGGAAAGCAGGGAGGAATGAGCAGTTCTTC
D: NA; J: TRBJ1-4; V: TRBV7-2; size: NA; CDR3: CASSLRAGNDEKLFF; DNA: TGTGCCAGCAGCTTAAGGGCAGGCAATGATGAAAAACTGTTTTTT